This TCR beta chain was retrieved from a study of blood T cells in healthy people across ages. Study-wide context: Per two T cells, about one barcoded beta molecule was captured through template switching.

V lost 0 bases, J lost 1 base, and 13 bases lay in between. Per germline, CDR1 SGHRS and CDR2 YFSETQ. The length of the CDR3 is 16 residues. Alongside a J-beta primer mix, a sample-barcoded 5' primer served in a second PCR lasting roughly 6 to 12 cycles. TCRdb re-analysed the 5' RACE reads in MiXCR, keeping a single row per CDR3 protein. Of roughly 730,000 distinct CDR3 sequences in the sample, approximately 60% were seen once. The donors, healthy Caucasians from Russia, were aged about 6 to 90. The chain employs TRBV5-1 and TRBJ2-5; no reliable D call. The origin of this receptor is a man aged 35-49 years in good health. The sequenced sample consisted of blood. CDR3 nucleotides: TGCGCCAGCAGCTTGGCCCAACAGCCAGCCCAAGAGACCCAGTACTTC. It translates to CASSLAQQPAQETQYF. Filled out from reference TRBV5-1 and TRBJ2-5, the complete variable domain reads KAGVTQTPRYLIKTRGQQVTLSCSPISGHRSVSWYQQTPGQGLQFLFEYFSETQRNKGNFPGRFSGRQFSNSRSEMNVSTLELGDSALYLCASSLAQQPAQETQYFGPGTRLLVL.